Sequencing of this TCR beta chain was carried out in a study of blood T cells in healthy people across ages (dated by TCRdb to the mid-2010s). Broadly, across the study: In model experiments, template switching captured roughly one uniquely barcoded TCR beta cDNA molecule for every two T cells. The study measured age-related changes in TCR beta repertoire diversity using deep sequencing normalized with unique cDNA molecular identifiers. The donors were divided into four age groups: young (average around 16 years), middle-aged (under 40), aged (approximately 62) and long-lived (about 79). Donors of different ages were randomly distributed across sequencing lanes to avoid experimental bias. The study analyzed two additional independent replicas of 1 million unique cDNA reads from the same blood draw for two donors, one aged 18 to 29 and one aged 80 or older.

The approximately 41 donors, aged 6 to 90 years, were systemically healthy Caucasian individuals from Russia. Roughly 11 milliliters of peripheral blood were drawn from each donor into EDTA-treated Vacutainer tubes. Ficoll-Paque density-gradient centrifugation was used to isolate PBMCs, with at least 7 million per sample. Total RNA was extracted from PBMCs with Trizol reagent, with at least 6 micrograms obtained per sample. For every donor, an aliquot of PBMCs went through flow cytometry to measure the percentages of naive CD45RAhigh/CD27high T cells. The investigation overall reported the following: Estimates of total diversity based on one million sequenced T cells were regarded as lower bounds and as underestimates. The long-lived group showed more naive CD4+ T cells, fewer expanded clones and increased TCR diversity than the aged group, suggesting age selection. Observed TCR beta diversity per million T cells fell roughly linearly with age, and a significant reduction was already apparent by age around 44. A strong correlation was found between observed TCR beta diversity and the percentage of naive T cells measured by flow cytometry. Conclusive comparison of naive and antigen-experienced compartments was prevented by the profiling of bulk unsorted PBMCs. Because donor CMV infection status was unknown, age-related changes in expanded clonotypes were potentially confounded.

The germline V gene gives CDR1 as SGHTA and CDR2 as FQGNSA. Trimming removed 4 bases from V and 7 bases from J; the gene matches leave 5 bases unexplained. The CDR3 holds 14 amino acids from the cysteine to the phenylalanine. Only the CDR3 DNA is retained, 42 bases long and in frame from the first base. The protocol used for the library was 5' RACE. The sequencing machine was an Illumina HiSeq 2500. The second PCR ran for about 7 to 11 cycles and used a J-beta primer mix along with a sample-barcoded 5' primer. A template-switch 5' adaptor carrying 12 random nucleotides introduced a unique molecular identifier onto each TCR beta cDNA molecule. Each sample yielded at least 2.5 million CDR3-containing paired-end reads. All of the RNA was converted into first-strand cDNA using the Mint cDNA synthesis kit, with a TRBC-specific oligonucleotide serving as the primer. All cDNA was treated with uracil-DNA glycosylase and then went through a first 18-cycle PCR with the universal primers M1SS and BC2_uni_R. Processing in the source paper ran as follows. Each sample was normalized by randomly selecting 1 million high-quality reads, each carrying a distinct molecular identifier. Instead of being binned into consensus sequences, reads with shared molecular identifiers were discarded. MiTCR, set to a Q25 quality threshold and the strictest error-elimination algorithm, was used for CDR3 identification, clonotype clustering and error correction. A nonparametric unseen species model with Euler transformation was used to estimate a lower bound on total TCR beta diversity. The public reads were run again by TCRdb, first through fastp at Q25 and then through MiXCR, and only productive beta chains were kept. When rows share a CDR3 protein, they turn into one entry using the most common DNA and genes. The V and J calls come from TCRdb's annotation, not from the publication. Within this sample are about 640,000 distinct CDR3 sequences, with roughly 58% of them counted one time only. The top ten constitute over 30% of the sample.

In the case of this clonotype: Its antigen is unknown. No clone much larger than this one lies a single base away; base qualities are absent.

The origin of this receptor is a man in his fifties or sixties in good health. The V gene is TRBV7-2 and the J gene is TRBJ2-7; 12 bases in the junction line up with TRBD2. Sequenced sample: blood. The CDR3 reads CASSSGLAGFEQYF. The bases read TGTGCCAGCAGCTCCGGACTAGCGGGGTTTGAGCAGTACTTC.